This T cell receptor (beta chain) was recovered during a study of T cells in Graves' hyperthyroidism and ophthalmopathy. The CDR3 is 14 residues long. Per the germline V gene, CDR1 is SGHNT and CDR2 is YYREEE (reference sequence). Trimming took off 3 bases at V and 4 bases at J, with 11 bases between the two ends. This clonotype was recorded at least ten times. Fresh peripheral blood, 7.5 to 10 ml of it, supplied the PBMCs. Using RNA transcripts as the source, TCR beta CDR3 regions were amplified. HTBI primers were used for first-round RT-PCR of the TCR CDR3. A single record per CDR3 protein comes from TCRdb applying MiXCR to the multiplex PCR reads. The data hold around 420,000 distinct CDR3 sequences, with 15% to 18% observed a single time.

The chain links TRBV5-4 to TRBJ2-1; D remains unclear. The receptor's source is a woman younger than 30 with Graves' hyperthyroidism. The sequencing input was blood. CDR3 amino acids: CASSSGEIYNEQFF. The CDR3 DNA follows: TGTGCCAGCAGCTCGGGCGAGATATACAATGAGCAGTTCTTC.